The rows below give T cell receptor beta chains drawn from one sample of a study of PD-L1 blockade in urothelial cancer. TCRdb's copy holds only in-frame clones and misses some; the assay was immunoSEQ multiplex PCR. This sample has 45,000 or so clones, with approximately 78% found just once. Material: PBMCs, obtained around atezolizumab (anti-PD-L1) treatment. The receptors here all came from a man in his fifties with urothelial cancer. Both conserved end residues are part of each CDR3. Fields, in order: D gene, J gene, clone size, CDR3 length, V gene, CDR3 DNA, CDR3 protein. A D gene is named only where the DNA matches it firmly. Only some rows state a clone size, as once, few, many or a class for expanded clones.

- | TRBJ2-1 | once | 13 | TRBV9 | TGTGCCAGCAGCTCCGTTAGGGGCAATGAGCAGTTCTTC | CASSSVRGNEQFF
- | TRBJ1-2 | - | 12 | TRBV7-2 | TGTGCCAGCAGCCCGGACAGATATGGCTACACCTTC | CASSPDRYGYTF
- | TRBJ1-5 | - | 13 | TRBV6-5 | TGTGCCAGCACAGGGTATAGCAATCAGCCCCAGCATTTT | CASTGYSNQPQHF
TRBD2 | TRBJ2-1 | - | 17 | TRBV27 | TGTGCCAGCAGTTTACGGGTCAGCGGGAGCTCCTACAATGAGCAGTTCTTC | CASSLRVSGSSYNEQFF
- | TRBJ1-2 | - | 11 | TRBV28 | TGTGCCAGCAGTTTGGGGGGTGGCTACACCTTC | CASSLGGGYTF
- | TRBJ1-1 | - | 13 | TRBV6-4 | TGTGCCAGCAGTACCCAGGAGAACACTGAAGCTTTCTTT | CASSTQENTEAFF
TRBD1 | TRBJ1-2 | few | 14 | TRBV6-1 | TGTGCCAGCAGAGCTAGGACAGGGACCTATGGCTACACCTTC | CASRARTGTYGYTF
TRBD1 | TRBJ1-2 | - | 15 | TRBV5-1 | TGCGCCAGCAGCCTAGAACAGGGGCCCTTGCGAGGCTACACCTTC | CASSLEQGPLRGYTF
- | TRBJ1-2 | - | 15 | TRBV6-5 | TGTGCCAGCAGTTACGAGGGGCCAGGGGAATATGGCTACACCTTC | CASSYEGPGEYGYTF
- | TRBJ2-1 | - | 14 | TRBV27 | TGTGCCAGCAGTTTGGGGGCGCGGTACAATGAGCAGTTCTTC | CASSLGARYNEQFF
- | TRBJ2-6 | - | 14 | TRBV5-6 | TGTGCCAGCGGCGGTGGTACTGGGGCCAACGTCCTGACTTTC | CASGGGTGANVLTF
- | TRBJ1-3 | - | 15 | TRBV28 | TGTGCCAGCACGGTCCCCGGGGTCTCTGGAAACACCATATATTTT | CASTVPGVSGNTIYF
TRBD2 | TRBJ2-1 | once | 17 | TRBV7-2 | TGTGCCAGCAGCTTAGCCGTGACTAGCGCGACCCGGAGTGAGCAGTTCTTC | CASSLAVTSATRSEQFF
- | TRBJ1-4 | - | 14 | TRBV9 | TGTGCCAGCAGCGTAGGACAGAGTAATGAAAAACTGTTTTTT | CASSVGQSNEKLFF
- | TRBJ1-4 | - | 15 | TRBV28 | TGTGCCAGCAGTCTCCCTACAGGTTATAATGAAAAACTGTTTTTT | CASSLPTGYNEKLFF
- | TRBJ1-5 | - | 14 | TRBV11-2 | TGTGCCAGCAGCTTAGGGGGGACTAGTCAGCCCCAGCATTTT | CASSLGGTSQPQHF